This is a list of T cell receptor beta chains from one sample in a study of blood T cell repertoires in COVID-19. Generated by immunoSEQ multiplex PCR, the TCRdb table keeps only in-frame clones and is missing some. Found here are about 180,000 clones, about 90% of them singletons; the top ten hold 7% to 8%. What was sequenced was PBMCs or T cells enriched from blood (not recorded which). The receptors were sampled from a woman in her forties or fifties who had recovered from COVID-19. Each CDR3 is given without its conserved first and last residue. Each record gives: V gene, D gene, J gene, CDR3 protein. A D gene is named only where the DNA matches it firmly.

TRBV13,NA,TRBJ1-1,ASSLRGAATEAF
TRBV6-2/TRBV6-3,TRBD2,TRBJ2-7,ASSDPGGGNEQY
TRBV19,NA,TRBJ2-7,ASWGGAGEQY
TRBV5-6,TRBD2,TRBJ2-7,ASSGPGLAYEQY
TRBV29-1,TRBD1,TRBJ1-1,SANADRATEAF
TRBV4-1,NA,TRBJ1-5,ASSQDLQGNQPQH
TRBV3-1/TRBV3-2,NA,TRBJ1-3,ASSQGPQGKVNTIY
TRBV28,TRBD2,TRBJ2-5,ASSAVAGGPTSPETQY
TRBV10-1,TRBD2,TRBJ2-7,ASSVQREAHEQY
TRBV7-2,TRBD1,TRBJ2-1,ASSLGQGPYNEQF
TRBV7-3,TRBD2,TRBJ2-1,ASSGRLAGNNEQF
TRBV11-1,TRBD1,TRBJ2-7,ASSEHRDRAYEQY
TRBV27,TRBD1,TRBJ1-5,ASSLQGAGQPQH
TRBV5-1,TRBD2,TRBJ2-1,ASSIAGGPFHEQF
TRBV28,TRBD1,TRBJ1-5,ASSFFGDRGLYQPQH
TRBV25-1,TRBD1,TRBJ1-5,ASSGGTGTGNQPQH
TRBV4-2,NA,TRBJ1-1,ASSQAINTRTEAF
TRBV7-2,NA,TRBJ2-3,ASSLAGVGITDTQY
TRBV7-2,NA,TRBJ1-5,ASSLSRDKNQPQH
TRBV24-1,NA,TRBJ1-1,ATSDLGAGEAF
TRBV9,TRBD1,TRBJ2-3,ASSRRRDRGSDTQY
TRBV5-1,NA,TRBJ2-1,ASSLGGRRSYNEQF
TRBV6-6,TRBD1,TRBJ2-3,ASSLPLRDSERTDTQY
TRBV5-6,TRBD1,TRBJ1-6,ASNGQGDNSPLH
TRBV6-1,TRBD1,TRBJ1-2,ASSDPRQGGPIHYGYT
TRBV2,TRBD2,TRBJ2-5,ASSELAGIQETQY
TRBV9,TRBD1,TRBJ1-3,ASSARTGGTSAGNTIY
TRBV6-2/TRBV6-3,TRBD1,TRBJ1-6,ASSPGQGLSPLH
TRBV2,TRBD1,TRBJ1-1,ASRTTGLNTEAF
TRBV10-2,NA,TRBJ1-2,ASSDGPTNYGYT
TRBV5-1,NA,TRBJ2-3,ASSLDIDTQY
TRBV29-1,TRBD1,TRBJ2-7,SVDPNPGQGSVCEQY
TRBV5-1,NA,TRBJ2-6,ASSQGWGSGANVLT
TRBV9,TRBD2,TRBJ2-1,ASSVSVAGGGNEQF
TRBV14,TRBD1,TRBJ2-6,ASSQPQGAIVGANVLT
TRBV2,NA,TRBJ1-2,ASSSGQLPNYGYT
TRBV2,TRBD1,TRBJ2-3,ASSLDRGRDTQY
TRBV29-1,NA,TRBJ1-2,SVVRQSGGYT
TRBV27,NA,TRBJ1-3,ASSPEQGRAYGNTIY
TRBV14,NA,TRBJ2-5,ASSQVRRETQY
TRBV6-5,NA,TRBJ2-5,ASTKGGGEEETQY
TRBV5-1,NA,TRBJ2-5,ASSLGGSGETQY
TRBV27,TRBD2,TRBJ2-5,ASRDYTQETQY
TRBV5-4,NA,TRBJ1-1,ASSPGRSQVNTEAF
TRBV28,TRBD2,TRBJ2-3,ASSQLAASGDTQY
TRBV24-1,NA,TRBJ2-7,ATSEDSGLGEQY
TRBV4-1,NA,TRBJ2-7,ASSQVGGARWDEQY
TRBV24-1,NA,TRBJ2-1,ATSDLPRGNSYNEQF
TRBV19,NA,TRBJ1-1,ASSISGALNTEAF
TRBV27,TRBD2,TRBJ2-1,ASRLAGGPYNEQF
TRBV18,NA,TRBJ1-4,ASSRRTPKGEKLF
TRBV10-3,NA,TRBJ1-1,AISESVGTGTEAF
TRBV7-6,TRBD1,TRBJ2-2,ASSLRDRVGGELF
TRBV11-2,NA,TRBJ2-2,ASSPSLDTGELF
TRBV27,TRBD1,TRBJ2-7,ASSFYGTGEQY
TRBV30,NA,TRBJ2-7,AWSGLQATYEQY
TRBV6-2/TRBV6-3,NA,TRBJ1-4,ASSYQGLPNEKLF
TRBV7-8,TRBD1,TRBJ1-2,ASSFLGGADGYT
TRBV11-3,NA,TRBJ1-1,ASSPSSGVDTEAF